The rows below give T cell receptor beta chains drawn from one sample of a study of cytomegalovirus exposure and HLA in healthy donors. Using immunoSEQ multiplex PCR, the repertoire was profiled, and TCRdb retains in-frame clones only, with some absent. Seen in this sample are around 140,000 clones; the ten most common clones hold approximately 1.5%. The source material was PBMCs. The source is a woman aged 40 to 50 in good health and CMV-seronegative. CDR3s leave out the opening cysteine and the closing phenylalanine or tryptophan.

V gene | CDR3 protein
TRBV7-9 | ASSFEQGRSGYT
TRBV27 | ASSLVGLSNEKLF
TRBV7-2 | ASSQFEIKRFYGYT
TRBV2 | ASYSVDRESHHTQY
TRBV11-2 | ASSLAGTDTQY
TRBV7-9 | ASSRSEGLAQH
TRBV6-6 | ASSYGRSSYNEQF
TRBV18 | ASSRQGQQPQH
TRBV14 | ASSQTGGRYNEQF
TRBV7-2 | ASSLRTGFSYEQY
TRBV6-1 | ASTRTSGDNEQF
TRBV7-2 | ASSFDQGNQPQH
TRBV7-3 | ASSPGGGHGDTQY
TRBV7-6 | ASSLQGNGEKLF